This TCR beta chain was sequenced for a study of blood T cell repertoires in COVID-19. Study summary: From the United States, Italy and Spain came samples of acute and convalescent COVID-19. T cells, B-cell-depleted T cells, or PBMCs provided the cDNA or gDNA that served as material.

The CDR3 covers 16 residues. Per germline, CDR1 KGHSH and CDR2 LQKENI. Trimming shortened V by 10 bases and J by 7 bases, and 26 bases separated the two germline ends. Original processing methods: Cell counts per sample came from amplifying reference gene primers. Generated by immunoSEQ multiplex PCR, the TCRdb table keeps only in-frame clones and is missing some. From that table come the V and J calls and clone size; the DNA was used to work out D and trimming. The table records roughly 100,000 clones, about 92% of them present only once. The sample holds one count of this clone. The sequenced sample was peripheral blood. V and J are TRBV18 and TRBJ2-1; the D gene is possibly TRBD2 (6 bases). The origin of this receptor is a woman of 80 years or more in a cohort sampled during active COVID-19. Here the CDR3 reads CATEPRDSLPGNEQFF. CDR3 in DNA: TGTGCCACCGAACCCAGGGACTCCCTCCCGGGGAATGAGCAGTTCTTC.